A selection of T cell receptor beta chains follows, all from one sample in a study of patients and donors after allogeneic stem cell transplantation. TCRdb re-derived calls from the RT-PCR reads in MiXCR, one entry per CDR3 protein. The sample yields hundreds of thousands of distinct CDR3 sequences, about a sixth seen once. The sample comprised blood, either unsorted or a sorted T cell fraction (not recorded which). These receptors were taken from a human donor who was either an allogeneic HSCT recipient or a stem cell or donor lymphocyte infusion donor (not recorded which). It is not recorded whose cells these are; they may come from a transplant donor. CDR3s leave out the opening cysteine and the closing phenylalanine or tryptophan.

v_call cdr3_aa
TRBV7-9 ASSLARIQQETQY
TRBV7-2 ASSFVWGAGTGELF
TRBV5-1 ASSLAGGSGRARYNEQF
TRBV13 ASSLGSTPYGYT
TRBV12-3/TRBV12-4 ASSGTSGTYEQY
TRBV11-3 ASSQKGSEAF
TRBV20-1 SVKKPGNTEAF
TRBV4-1 ASSQESLRRYRLAKNIQY
TRBV6-5 ASSYFSGNTIY
TRBV7-2 ASSPGVAGGAQY
TRBV7-8 ASSLRQAAYNEQF
TRBV12-3/TRBV12-4 ASSSYDGYGYT
TRBV5-8 ASSFNRVGTDTQY
TRBV5-1 ASSLGTSTDTQY
TRBV7-3 ASSLKPGLGNEQF